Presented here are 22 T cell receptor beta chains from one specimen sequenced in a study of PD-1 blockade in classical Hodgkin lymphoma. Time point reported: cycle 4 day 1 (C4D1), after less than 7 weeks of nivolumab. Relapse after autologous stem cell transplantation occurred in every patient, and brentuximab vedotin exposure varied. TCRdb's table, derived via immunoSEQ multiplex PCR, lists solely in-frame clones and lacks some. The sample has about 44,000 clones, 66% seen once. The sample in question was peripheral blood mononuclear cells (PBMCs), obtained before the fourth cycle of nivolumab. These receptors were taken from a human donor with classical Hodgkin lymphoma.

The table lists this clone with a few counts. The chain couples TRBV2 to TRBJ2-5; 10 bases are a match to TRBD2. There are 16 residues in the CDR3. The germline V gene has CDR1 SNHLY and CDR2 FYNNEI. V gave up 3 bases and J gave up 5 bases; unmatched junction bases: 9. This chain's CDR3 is CASSDPPSGSRETQYF. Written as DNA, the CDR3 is TGTGCCAGCAGTGACCCCCCTAGCGGGAGCAGGGAGACCCAGTACTTC.

CDR3 loop: CAWRGGARNTIYF. The CDR3 DNA reads TGTGCCTGGAGGGGAGGGGCGAGAAACACCATATATTTT. The chain links TRBV30 to TRBJ1-3; a weak D match, TRBD1 (5 bases). CDR3 length: 13 amino acids. V lost 3 bases and J lost 5, with 11 bases in between. The V gene's germline CDR1 is GTSNPN and CDR2 SVGIG (reference sequence). Full variable domain (rest looked up from reference TRBV30 and TRBJ1-3): SQTIHQWPATLVQPVGSPLSLECTVEGTSNPNLYWYRQAAGRGLQLLFYSVGIGQISSEVPQNLSASRPQDRQFILSSKKLLLSDSGFYLCAWRGGARNTIYFGEGSWLTVV.

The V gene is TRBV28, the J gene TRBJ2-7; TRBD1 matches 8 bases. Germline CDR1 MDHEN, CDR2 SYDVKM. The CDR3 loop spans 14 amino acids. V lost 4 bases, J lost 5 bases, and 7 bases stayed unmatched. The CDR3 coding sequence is TGTGCCAGCAGTTGGACAGGGATTAGGAACGAGCAGTACTTC. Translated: CASSWTGIRNEQYF.

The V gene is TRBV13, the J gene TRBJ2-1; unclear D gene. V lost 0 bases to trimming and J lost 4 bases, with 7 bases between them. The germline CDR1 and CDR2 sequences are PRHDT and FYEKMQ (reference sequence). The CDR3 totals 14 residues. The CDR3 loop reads CASSLGQGYNEQFF. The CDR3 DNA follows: TGTGCCAGCAGCTTAGGACAAGGGTACAATGAGCAGTTCTTC.

The CDR3 spells CASSAGRATNEKLFF. In DNA, the CDR3 is TGTGCCAGTAGTGCAGGGAGAGCAACTAATGAAAAACTGTTTTTT. V and J are TRBV19 and TRBJ1-4, with a weak D call TRBD1 (5 bases). Germline V gene sequence: CDR1 LNHDA, CDR2 SQIVND (reference sequence). The CDR3 has 15 residues. Trimming shortened V by 5 bases and J by 0 bases, and 10 bases separated the two germline ends.

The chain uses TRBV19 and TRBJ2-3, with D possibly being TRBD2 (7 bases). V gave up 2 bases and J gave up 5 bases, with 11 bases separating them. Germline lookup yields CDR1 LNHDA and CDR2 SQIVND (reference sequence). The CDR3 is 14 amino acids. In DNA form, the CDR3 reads TGTGCCAGTAGTATAAGGGGGGGCGAAGATACGCAGTATTTT. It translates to CASSIRGGEDTQYF.

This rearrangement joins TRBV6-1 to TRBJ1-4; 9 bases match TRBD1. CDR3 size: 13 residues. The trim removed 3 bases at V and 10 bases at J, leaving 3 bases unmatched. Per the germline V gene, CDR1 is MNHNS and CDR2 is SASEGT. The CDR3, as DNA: TGTGCCAGCAGTGATAACAGGGGGCCAAAACTGTTTTTT. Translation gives CASSDNRGPKLFF.

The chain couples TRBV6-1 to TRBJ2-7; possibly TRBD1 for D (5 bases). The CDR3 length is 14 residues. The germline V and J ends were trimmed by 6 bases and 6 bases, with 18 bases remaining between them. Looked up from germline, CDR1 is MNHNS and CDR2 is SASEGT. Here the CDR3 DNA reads TGTGCCAGCAGCCACAGTCGGACACCGGCCGAGCAGTACTTC. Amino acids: CASSHSRTPAEQYF.

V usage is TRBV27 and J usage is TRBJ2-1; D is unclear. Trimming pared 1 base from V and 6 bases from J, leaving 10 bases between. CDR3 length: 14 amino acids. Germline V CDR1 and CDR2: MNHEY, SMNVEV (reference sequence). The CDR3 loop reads CASSLLGSANEQFF. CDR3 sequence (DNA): TGTGCCAGCAGTTTATTAGGCAGCGCCAATGAGCAGTTCTTC.

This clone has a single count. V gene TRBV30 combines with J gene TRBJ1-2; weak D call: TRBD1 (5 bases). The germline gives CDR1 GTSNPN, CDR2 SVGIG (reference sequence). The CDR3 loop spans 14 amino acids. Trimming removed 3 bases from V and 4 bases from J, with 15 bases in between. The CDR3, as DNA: TGTGCCTGGAGCGAAACCGGGACGGGCTATGGCTACACCTTC. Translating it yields CAWSETGTGYGYTF.

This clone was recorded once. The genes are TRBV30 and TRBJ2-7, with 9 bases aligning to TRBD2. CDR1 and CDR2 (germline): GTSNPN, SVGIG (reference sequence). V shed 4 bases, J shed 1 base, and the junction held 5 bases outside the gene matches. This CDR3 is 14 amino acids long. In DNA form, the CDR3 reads TGTGCCTGGAAGGAGACTAGCGGATCCTACGAGCAGTACTTC. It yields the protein CAWKETSGSYEQYF.

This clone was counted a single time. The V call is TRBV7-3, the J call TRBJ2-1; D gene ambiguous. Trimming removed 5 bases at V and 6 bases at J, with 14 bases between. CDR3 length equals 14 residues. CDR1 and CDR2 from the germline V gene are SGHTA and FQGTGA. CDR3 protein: CASSPYLRPNEQFF. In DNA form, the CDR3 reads TGTGCCAGCAGCCCTTACCTACGCCCCAATGAGCAGTTCTTC.

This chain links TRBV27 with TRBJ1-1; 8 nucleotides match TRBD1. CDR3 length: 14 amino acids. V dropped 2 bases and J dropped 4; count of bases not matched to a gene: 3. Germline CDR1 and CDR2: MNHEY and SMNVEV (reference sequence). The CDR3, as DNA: TGTGCCAGCAGTTTAGCAGGGGGCCCCACTGAAGCTTTCTTT. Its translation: CASSLAGGPTEAFF.

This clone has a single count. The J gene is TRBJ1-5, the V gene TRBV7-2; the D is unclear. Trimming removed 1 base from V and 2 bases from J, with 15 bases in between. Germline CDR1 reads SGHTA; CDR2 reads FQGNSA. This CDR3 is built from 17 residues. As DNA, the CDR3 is TGTGCCAGCAGCTTAGTATCTGGGCCATATGGCAATCAGCCCCAGCATTTT. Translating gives CASSLVSGPYGNQPQHF.

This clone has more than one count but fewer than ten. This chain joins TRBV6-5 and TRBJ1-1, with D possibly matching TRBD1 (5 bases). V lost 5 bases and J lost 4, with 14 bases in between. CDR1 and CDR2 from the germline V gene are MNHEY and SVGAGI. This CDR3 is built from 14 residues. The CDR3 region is CASSPLGEPTEAFF. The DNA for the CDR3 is TGTGCCAGCAGTCCGTTAGGGGAGCCCACTGAAGCTTTCTTT.

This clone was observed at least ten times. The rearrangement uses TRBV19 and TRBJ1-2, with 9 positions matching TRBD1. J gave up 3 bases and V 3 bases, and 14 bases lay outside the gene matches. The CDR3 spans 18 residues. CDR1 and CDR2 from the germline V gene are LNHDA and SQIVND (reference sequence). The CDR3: CASSIQGTGMNPYYGYTF. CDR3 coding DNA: TGTGCCAGTAGTATTCAAGGGACAGGGATGAACCCCTACTATGGCTACACCTTC.

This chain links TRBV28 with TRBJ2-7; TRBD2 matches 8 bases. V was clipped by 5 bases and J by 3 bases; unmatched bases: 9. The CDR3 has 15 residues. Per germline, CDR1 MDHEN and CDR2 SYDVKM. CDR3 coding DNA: TGTGCCAGCAGTACCCCGGGAGGGCGGGTCTACGAGCAGTACTTC. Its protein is CASSTPGGRVYEQYF.

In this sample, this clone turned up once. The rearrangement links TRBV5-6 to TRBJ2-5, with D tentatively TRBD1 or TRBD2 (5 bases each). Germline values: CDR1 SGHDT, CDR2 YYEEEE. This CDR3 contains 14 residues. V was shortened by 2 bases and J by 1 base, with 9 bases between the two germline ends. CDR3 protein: CASSFRGPQETQYF. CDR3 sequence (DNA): TGTGCCAGCAGCTTTAGGGGACCCCAAGAGACCCAGTACTTC.

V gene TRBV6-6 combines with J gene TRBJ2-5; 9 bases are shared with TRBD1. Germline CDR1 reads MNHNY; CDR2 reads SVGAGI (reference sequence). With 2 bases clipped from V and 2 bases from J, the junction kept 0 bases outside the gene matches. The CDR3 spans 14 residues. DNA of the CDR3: TGTGCCAGCAGTTACGGACAGGGGCAAGAGACCCAGTACTTC. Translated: CASSYGQGQETQYF.

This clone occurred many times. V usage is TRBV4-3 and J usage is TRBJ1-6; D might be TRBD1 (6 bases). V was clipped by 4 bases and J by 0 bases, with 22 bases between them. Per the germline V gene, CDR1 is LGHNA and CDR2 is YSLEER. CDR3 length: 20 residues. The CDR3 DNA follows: TGCGCCAGCAGCCCGGGGGCGGACAGCACACTAAGCTCCTATAATTCACCCCTCCACTTT. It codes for CASSPGADSTLSSYNSPLHF.

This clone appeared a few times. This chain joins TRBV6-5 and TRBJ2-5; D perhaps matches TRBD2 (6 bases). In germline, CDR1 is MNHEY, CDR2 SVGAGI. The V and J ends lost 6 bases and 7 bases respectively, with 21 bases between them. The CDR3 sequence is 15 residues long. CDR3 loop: CASRFSGLQKGTQYF. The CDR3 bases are TGTGCCAGCAGGTTTTCGGGACTGCAGAAGGGGACCCAGTACTTC.

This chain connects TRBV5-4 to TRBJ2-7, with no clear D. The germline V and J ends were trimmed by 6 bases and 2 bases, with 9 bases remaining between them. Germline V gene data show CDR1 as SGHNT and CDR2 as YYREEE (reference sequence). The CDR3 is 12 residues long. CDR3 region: CASKGPTYEQYF. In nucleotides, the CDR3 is TGTGCCAGCAAGGGTCCCACCTACGAGCAGTACTTC.